This T cell receptor beta chain derives from a study of CD8 T cells in ankylosing spondylitis. Broader study findings: Seemingly characteristic of ankylosing spondylitis blood was a TCR beta motif consisting of eight highly homologous variants. Reportedly, matched ankylosing spondylitis synovial fluid was significantly enriched for disease-linked clones.

Quantitative 5'-RACE was performed with molecular barcodes, and it yielded the TCR beta libraries. TCRdb re-analysed the 5' RACE reads in MiXCR, keeping a single row per CDR3 protein. The data show approximately 30,000 distinct CDR3 sequences, roughly 7.9% seen once. This CDR3 has 17 residues. Looked up from germline, CDR1 is LNHNV and CDR2 is YYDKDF (reference sequence). V lost 0 bases and J lost 1, with 15 bases in between. In regard to this clonotype: What it recognizes is unknown.

The material sequenced was blood. This clonotype was sampled from a male donor with ankylosing spondylitis or in good health (not recorded which). V is TRBV15 and J is TRBJ2-5; no reliable D call. CDR3 coding DNA: TGTGCCACCAGCAGAGATGGTTCCCTGTACGGCCAAGAGACCCAGTACTTC. Encoded protein: CATSRDGSLYGQETQYF.